This T cell receptor beta chain was found in a study of regulatory T cells in long-lasting Graves disease. Library construction for TCR beta used iRepertoire HTBI primers and Arm-PCR of CDR3 regions. TCRdb re-analysed the multiplex PCR reads in MiXCR, keeping a single row per CDR3 protein. Of roughly 430,000 distinct CDR3 sequences listed, about a sixth were seen once; the top ten hold around 10%. J gave up 2 bases and V 5 bases, and 7 bases lay outside the gene matches. The CDR3 runs 14 residues. Per germline, CDR1 SQVTM and CDR2 ANQGSEA. This clonotype has at least ten counts. Regarding time point: newly diagnosed GD, antithyroid drugs for less than 3 months. The authors made the TCR library using RNA they extracted from PBMCs. A further study also used this sample, focusing on T cells in Graves' hyperthyroidism and ophthalmopathy. According to that study: Any patient presenting with uncontrolled infection, other autoimmune disease, pregnancy or lactation was left out. RT-PCR in the first round (using the HTBI primer set) targeted the TCR CDR3. The majority of expanded thyroid clonotypes above 0.001 also appeared in blood. Ophthalmopathy was identified by the model a median around 5.9 months ahead of onset.

The V and J genes are TRBV29-1 and TRBJ2-7, with 9 bases that match TRBD2. The TCR was taken from a woman in her twenties or thirties with Graves disease. The sequences come from peripheral blood mononuclear cells (PBMCs), collected at new diagnosis, from a patient treated with antithyroid drugs. CDR3 residues: CSVCLSGRTYEQYF. In DNA, the CDR3 is TGCAGCGTTTGTTTGAGCGGGAGGACCTACGAGCAGTACTTC.